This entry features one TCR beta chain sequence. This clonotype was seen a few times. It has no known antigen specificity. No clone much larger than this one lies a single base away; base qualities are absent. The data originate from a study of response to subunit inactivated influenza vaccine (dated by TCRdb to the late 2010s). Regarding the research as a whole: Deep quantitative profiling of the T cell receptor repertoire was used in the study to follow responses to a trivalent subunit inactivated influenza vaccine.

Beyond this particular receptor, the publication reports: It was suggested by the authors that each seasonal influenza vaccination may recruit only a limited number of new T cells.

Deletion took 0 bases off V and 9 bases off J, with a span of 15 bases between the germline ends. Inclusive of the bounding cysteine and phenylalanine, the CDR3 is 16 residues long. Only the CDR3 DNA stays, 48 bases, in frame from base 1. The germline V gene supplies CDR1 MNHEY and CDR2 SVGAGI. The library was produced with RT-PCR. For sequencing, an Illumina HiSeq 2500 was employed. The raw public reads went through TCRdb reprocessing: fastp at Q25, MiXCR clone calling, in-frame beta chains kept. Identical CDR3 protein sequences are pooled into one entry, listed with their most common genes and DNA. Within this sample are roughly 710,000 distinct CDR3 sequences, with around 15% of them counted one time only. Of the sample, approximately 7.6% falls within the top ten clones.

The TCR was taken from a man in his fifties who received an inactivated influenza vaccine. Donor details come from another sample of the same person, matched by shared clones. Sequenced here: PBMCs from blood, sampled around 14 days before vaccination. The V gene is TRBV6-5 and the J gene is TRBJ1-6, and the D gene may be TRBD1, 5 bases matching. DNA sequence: TGTGCCAGCAGTTACTCGATAGGGGCGCGGGGTTCACCCCTCCACTTT. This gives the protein CASSYSIGARGSPLHF.